The 21 T cell receptor beta chains in this list originate from one sample, sequenced in a study of graft-versus-host responses after intestinal transplantation (dated by TCRdb to about 2021). Receptors were amplified or captured by the immunoSEQ multiplex PCR assay. TCRdb's version of the immuneACCESS table is confined to in-frame rearrangements and falls short of the full clone set. An unresolved V gene accounts for under half of the shortfall where checked; the remainder is of unknown origin. A total of tens of thousands of clones appear in this sample, roughly 96% of them only once. The top ten constitute approximately 0.21% of the sample. The sample's time point label, decoded: cells obtained before transplantation from donor or recipient. These TCRs' antigens remain unknown. This specimen was unstimulated CD8+ T cells sorted from spleen or lymph node cells, taken before transplant. All receptors come from a human donor who was the organ donor for an intestinal transplant.

J is TRBJ1-2 and V is TRBV9; unclear D gene. The CDR3 consists of 16 residues. The V gene lost 4 bases and the J gene lost 0 bases, with 16 bases spanning the gap. The germline V gene encodes CDR1 SGDLS and CDR2 YYNGEE. CDR3 coding DNA: TGTGCCAGCAGCCTCCCGAGGAGTAAACCTAACTATGGCTACACCTTC. Amino acids: CASSLPRSKPNYGYTF.

This sequence joins TRBV12-5 and TRBJ2-2, with 9 bases aligning to TRBD1. The ends lost 2 bases at V and 2 bases at J; junction bases unmatched: 3. CDR3 size: 16 residues. Germline lookup yields CDR1 LGHNT and CDR2 FRNRAP. The CDR3 loop is CASGLPGQGNTGELFF. The CDR3 nucleotides are TGTGCTAGTGGTTTGCCGGGACAGGGAAACACCGGGGAGCTGTTTTTT.

CDR3 bases: TGTGCCAGCAGTTTCAGGGGAAGCGCCTACGAGCAGTACTTC. Encoded protein: CASSFRGSAYEQYF. V and J are TRBV27 and TRBJ2-5; possibly TRBD1 for D (6 bases). With the DNA end fitting TRBJ2-7 better, the J assignment may be wrong. The CDR3 spans 14 residues. Germline V lookup: CDR1 MNHEY, CDR2 SMNVEV (reference sequence).

The V call is TRBV2, the J call TRBJ1-5; 9 bases line up with TRBD1. Germline lookup yields CDR1 SNHLY and CDR2 FYNNEI. Trimming cost V 6 bases and J 0 bases; bases outside gene matches: 15. The CDR3 loop spans 19 amino acids. The CDR3 reads CASSGLTGGKTDSNQPQHF. CDR3 nucleotides: TGTGCCAGCAGCGGATTGACAGGGGGAAAAACGGATAGCAATCAGCCCCAGCATTTT.

The genes are TRBV11-2 and TRBJ2-2; the D gene is possibly TRBD1 (6 bases). The V end was cut by 1 base, the J end by 6 bases, with 15 bases between. This CDR3 region has 16 residues. From germline, CDR1 is SGHAT and CDR2 FQNNGV. DNA for the CDR3: TGTGCCAGCAGCTTAGGCCGGCAGGGGATGGCCGGGGAGCTGTTTTTT. Protein sequence: CASSLGRQGMAGELFF.

This rearrangement joins TRBV27 to TRBJ2-7; TRBD2 is a possible D gene (5 bases). The CDR3 has 11 residues. Germline loops: CDR1 MNHEY, CDR2 SMNVEV (reference sequence). The germline V and J ends were trimmed by 10 bases and 8 bases, with 15 bases remaining between them. CDR3 coding DNA: TGTGCCACAATGATAAGGGAGAAGCAGTACTTC. Translating it yields CATMIREKQYF.

The chain is built from TRBV4-1 and TRBJ1-1, with D possibly being TRBD1 (6 bases). In germline, CDR1 is MGHRA, CDR2 YSYEKL. The V and J ends lost 3 bases and 0 bases respectively, with 11 bases between them. This CDR3 has 15 amino acids. The CDR3 DNA reads TGCGCCAGCAGCCAGAGAGGACAGTTGAACACTGAAGCTTTCTTT. Translating it yields CASSQRGQLNTEAFF.

This chain connects TRBV20-1 to TRBJ2-7; 7 bases match TRBD2. Trimming cost V 5 bases and J 4 bases; bases outside gene matches: 2. Per germline, CDR1 DFQATT and CDR2 SNEGSKA (reference sequence). This CDR3 has 11 residues. The CDR3 reads CSAGEGYEQYF. DNA of the CDR3: TGCAGTGCTGGGGAGGGTTACGAGCAGTACTTC.

CDR3 sequence: CASSYTYTGELFF. CDR3 sequence (DNA): TGTGCCAGTAGTTACACCTACACCGGGGAGCTGTTTTTT. The gene calls are TRBV19 and TRBJ2-2; D call uncertain. V was pared by 5 bases and J by 3 bases, with 7 bases between. This CDR3 has 13 residues. CDR1 and CDR2 (germline): LNHDA, SQIVND (reference sequence). Filled out from reference TRBV19 and TRBJ2-2, the complete variable domain reads DGGITQSPKYLFRKEGQNVTLSCEQNLNHDAMYWYRQDPGQGLRLIYYSQIVNDFQKGDIAEGYSVSREKKESFPLTVTSAQKNPTAFYLCASSYTYTGELFFGEGSRLTVL.

This sequence joins TRBV9 and TRBJ1-1; no firm D call. The CDR3 has 16 residues. CDR1 is SGDLS and CDR2 is YYNGEE in the germline V gene. V lost 0 bases and J 1 base, leaving 13 bases between the germline ends. This CDR3 reads CASSVGALGSNTEAFF. CDR3 coding DNA: TGTGCCAGCAGCGTAGGTGCGCTGGGATCGAACACTGAAGCTTTCTTT. The full variable domain, completed using reference TRBV9 and TRBJ1-1, is DSGVTQTPKHLITATGQRVTLRCSPRSGDLSVYWYQQSLDQGLQFLIQYYNGEERAKGNILERFSAQQFPDLHSELNLSSLELGDSALYFCASSVGALGSNTEAFFGQGTRLTVV.

V usage is TRBV4-1 and J usage is TRBJ2-7; D might be TRBD2 (5 bases). Trimming stripped 4 bases from V and 3 bases from J, with 19 bases between. The CDR3 runs 16 residues. Germline assignment: CDR1 MGHRA and CDR2 YSYEKL. CDR3 region: CASSLWTGTSDYEQYF. DNA for the CDR3: TGCGCCAGCAGCCTGTGGACTGGAACTTCGGACTACGAGCAGTACTTC.

The genes are TRBV28 and TRBJ2-1; 7 bases agree with TRBD2. V shed 5 bases and J 1 base; nucleotides not matched to a gene: 8. The CDR3 spans 16 residues. Germline V gives CDR1 MDHEN, CDR2 SYDVKM. The CDR3 DNA reads as TGTGCCAGCAGTCCACTAACGGGGGGATCCTACAATGAGCAGTTCTTC. This codes for CASSPLTGGSYNEQFF.

The J gene is TRBJ2-1, the V gene TRBV27; no clear D. Deletions cut 6 bases from V and 0 bases from J, with 15 bases between. CDR1 and CDR2 from the germline V gene are MNHEY and SMNVEV (reference sequence). The CDR3 runs to 16 residues. The CDR3 region is CASRPDGLSSYNEQFF. The CDR3, as DNA: TGTGCCAGCAGACCGGACGGATTGAGCTCCTACAATGAGCAGTTCTTC.

J is TRBJ2-4 and V is TRBV4-1, with TRBD2 matching over 9 bases. V shed 0 bases and J 0 bases; nucleotides not matched to a gene: 3. Germline V CDR1 and CDR2: MGHRA, YSYEKL. The CDR3 is made up of 17 amino acids. This chain's CDR3 is CASSQDSGGLAKNIQYF. The CDR3 region has the DNA TGCGCCAGCAGCCAAGATAGCGGGGGATTAGCCAAAAACATTCAGTACTTC.

The chain uses TRBV9 and TRBJ1-2; D remains unclear. CDR1 is SGDLS, CDR2 YYNGEE, per germline. CDR3 length: 12 amino acids. With 0 bases removed from V and 8 bases from J, the gap between germline ends came to 8 bases. The CDR3 nucleotides read TGTGCCAGCAGCGTAGGAGGGAGCGGCTACACCTTC. Residues: CASSVGGSGYTF. Full variable domain (remainder filled in from reference TRBV9 and TRBJ1-2): DSGVTQTPKHLITATGQRVTLRCSPRSGDLSVYWYQQSLDQGLQFLIQYYNGEERAKGNILERFSAQQFPDLHSELNLSSLELGDSALYFCASSVGGSGYTFGSGTRLTVV.

The V gene is TRBV5-1, the J gene TRBJ2-3; D is possibly TRBD1 (5 bases). In germline, CDR1 is SGHRS, CDR2 YFSETQ. V was clipped by 8 bases and J by 2 bases, with 15 bases between them. The CDR3 spans 14 residues. For the CDR3, the DNA is TGCGCCAGTAGAACGCAGGGTTACACAGATACGCAGTATTTT. This encodes CASRTQGYTDTQYF. Looking up the rest from reference TRBV5-1 and TRBJ2-3 gives the full variable domain: KAGVTQTPRYLIKTRGQQVTLSCSPISGHRSVSWYQQTPGQGLQFLFEYFSETQRNKGNFPGRFSGRQFSNSRSEMNVSTLELGDSALYLCASRTQGYTDTQYFGPGTRLTVL.

This clone was picked up one time. V and J are TRBV11-2 and TRBJ2-5; 7 bases match TRBD2. The CDR3 is 14 amino acids. V was pared by 1 base and J by 4 bases, with 3 bases of the junction left unmatched. Germline loops: CDR1 SGHAT, CDR2 FQNNGV. CDR3 amino acids: CASSLGGRVETQYF. CDR3 nucleotides: TGTGCCAGCAGCTTAGGGGGGAGGGTAGAGACCCAGTACTTC.

The chain uses TRBV5-4 and TRBJ1-1; 7 bases map to TRBD1. The CDR3 sequence is 15 residues long. Germline CDR1 SGHNT, CDR2 YYREEE (reference sequence). The V and J ends lost 0 bases and 1 base, in that order; junction bases with no gene match: 3. The CDR3 loop reads CASSLDQGGNTEAFF. The CDR3 DNA follows: TGTGCCAGCAGCTTGGACCAGGGGGGGAACACTGAAGCTTTCTTT. Combining the CDR3 with reference TRBV5-4 and TRBJ1-1 gives the whole variable domain ETGVTQSPTHLIKTRGQQVTLRCSSQSGHNTVSWYQQALGQGPQFIFQYYREEENGRGNFPPRFSGLQFPNYSSELNVNALELDDSALYLCASSLDQGGNTEAFFGQGTRLTVV.

The chain joins TRBV28 to TRBJ2-5; 7 positions agree with TRBD2. The J call may be mistaken, given a closer DNA end match to TRBJ2-7. Per germline, CDR1 MDHEN and CDR2 SYDVKM. The CDR3 runs 16 residues. Here the CDR3 reads CASSRAVGGDTYEQYF. The CDR3 coding sequence is TGTGCCAGCAGCCGAGCCGTTGGGGGGGATACCTACGAGCAGTACTTC.

This clone occurred once. This rearrangement joins TRBV7-6 to TRBJ1-1; 10 bases match TRBD1. Looked up from germline, CDR1 is SGHVS and CDR2 is FNYEAQ. The CDR3 covers 18 residues. V was clipped by 1 base and J by 4 bases; unmatched bases: 12. The DNA for the CDR3 is TGTGCCAGCAGCTTAGGGTCGGTAGGGACAGGGGTAGGCACTGAAGCTTTCTTT. Protein: CASSLGSVGTGVGTEAFF.

CDR3 loop: CASSSPTGKNTEAFF. As DNA, the CDR3 is TGTGCCAGCAGTTCACCGACAGGGAAAAACACTGAAGCTTTCTTT. The chain recombines TRBV27 with TRBJ1-1; 7 bases align to TRBD1. CDR1 and CDR2 from the germline V gene are MNHEY and SMNVEV (reference sequence). The CDR3 runs to 15 residues. The V segment lost 4 bases and the J segment 2 bases; nucleotides outside the gene matches: 7.